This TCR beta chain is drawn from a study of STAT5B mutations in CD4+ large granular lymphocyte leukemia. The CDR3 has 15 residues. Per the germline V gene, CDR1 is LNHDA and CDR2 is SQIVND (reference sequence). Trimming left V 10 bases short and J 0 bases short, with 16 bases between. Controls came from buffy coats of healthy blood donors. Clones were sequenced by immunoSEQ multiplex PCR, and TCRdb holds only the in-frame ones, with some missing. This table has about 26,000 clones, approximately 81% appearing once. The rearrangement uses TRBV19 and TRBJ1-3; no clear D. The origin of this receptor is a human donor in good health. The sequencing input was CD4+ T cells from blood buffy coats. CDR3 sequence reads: CATRSGLSSGNTIYF. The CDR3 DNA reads TGTGCCACGAGGTCGGGCCTCTCCTCTGGAAACACCATATATTTT.